The present entry profiles one TCR beta chain with its context. Its antigen is not known. The data stem from a study of radiation and T cells in renal cell carcinoma. Study-wide results and limits: From baseline, blood top tumor clonotypes peaked at 2 weeks post-radiation.

Trimming pared 7 bases from V and 2 bases from J, leaving 12 bases between. The CDR3 is made up of 13 amino acids. Germline V lookup: CDR1 SGHRS, CDR2 YFSETQ. Time point here: blood 4 weeks post-SBRT, at nephrectomy. Treatment meaning: 15 Gy SBRT to primary tumor, nephrectomy 4 weeks later. Nephrectomy followed 15 Gy stereotactic body radiation by 4 weeks. Serial blood draws occurred at baseline and 2 and 4 weeks post-SBRT. The patient's renal cell carcinoma had clear cell pathology. Clones were read by immunoSEQ multiplex PCR, and TCRdb kept only the in-frame ones, dropping some. The table includes around 74,000 clones, around four fifths detected once.

The material sequenced was blood, taken from a patient whose treatment included radiotherapy and nephrectomy. This sequence originates from a woman in her fifties or sixties with renal cell carcinoma. V is TRBV5-1 and J is TRBJ1-1; D is unresolved. The CDR3 region has the DNA TGCGCCAGCTGCGCCGGTGCAAACACTGAAGCTTTCTTT. Translation gives CASCAGANTEAFF.